Below are 31 T cell receptor beta chains sequenced from a single sample in a study of response to subunit inactivated influenza vaccine. MiXCR was run by TCRdb on the RT-PCR reads, yielding one entry per CDR3 protein. The sample has some 500,000 distinct CDR3 sequences, about 25% seen once. Here the sequenced sample was CD4+ T cells sorted from PBMCs, taken approximately 5 days after vaccination. The origin of the receptors is a man aged 45-65 years who received an inactivated influenza vaccine.

The chain carries TRBV19 and TRBJ1-2; 8 bases are shared with TRBD1. V lost 6 bases to trimming and J lost 5 bases; unmatched junction nucleotides: 11. The CDR3 sequence is 15 residues long. Germline CDR1 is LNHDA and CDR2 is SQIVND (reference sequence). The CDR3 protein is CASRDSGGAYYGYTF. Here the CDR3 DNA reads TGTGCCAGTAGAGATTCAGGGGGCGCGTATTATGGCTACACCTTC.

This chain connects TRBV6-5 to TRBJ1-5, with D perhaps TRBD1 (5 bases). Per the germline V gene, CDR1 is MNHEY and CDR2 is SVGAGI. The CDR3 extends over 14 amino acids. The V end was cut by 2 bases, the J end by 1 base, with 6 bases between. CDR3 amino acids: CASSYDSSNQPQHF. The CDR3 DNA follows: TGTGCCAGCAGTTACGACAGCAGCAATCAGCCCCAGCATTTT.

This clonotype was recorded a few times. A read error may account for a junction end that differs from germline. The V and J genes are TRBV20-1 and TRBJ2-1; 7 nucleotides match TRBD2. This CDR3 is 14 amino acids long. Germline CDR1 reads DFQATT; CDR2 reads SNEGSKA (reference sequence). CDR3 sequence: CSAKITSVPIPQIF. CDR3 DNA: TGCAGTGCTAAAATAACTAGCGTCCCAATCCCGCAGATCTTC.

In its sample, this clonotype was seen a few times. The chain uses TRBV29-1 and TRBJ2-2; 12 nucleotides align to TRBD2. The CDR3 sequence is 15 residues long. The trim removed 7 bases at V and 4 bases at J, leaving 7 bases unmatched. From germline, CDR1 is SQVTM and CDR2 ANQGSEA. The CDR3 nucleotides read TGCAGCGGAAGGCTAGCGGGAGGGCTCACCGGGGAGCTGTTTTTT. Translating gives CSGRLAGGLTGELFF.

The chain joins TRBV3-1 to TRBJ2-2; 9 positions match TRBD2. This CDR3 spans 16 amino acids. Per germline, CDR1 LGHDT and CDR2 YNNKEL (reference sequence). With V trimmed by 4 bases and J by 1 base, 4 bases remained unmatched. CDR3 residues: CASSRGLALNTGELFF. CDR3 in DNA: TGTGCCAGCAGCCGTGGACTAGCGCTGAACACCGGGGAGCTGTTTTTT.

J is TRBJ2-1 and V is TRBV4-1; D might be TRBD1 or TRBD2, each matching 6 bases. From germline, CDR1 is MGHRA and CDR2 YSYEKL. The CDR3 has 16 amino acids. Between the trimmed V and J ends, which lost 1 base and 2 bases, there was a span of 12 bases. CDR3 nucleotide sequence: TGCGCCAGCAGCCAAGCGCAGGGGAGGACCTACAATGAGCAGTTCTTC. Translation: CASSQAQGRTYNEQFF.

The CDR3 here is CASSLDDIRELFF. The CDR3 DNA is TGTGCCAGCAGCTTAGATGACATTCGGGAGCTGTTTTTT. This sequence joins TRBV7-9 and TRBJ2-2, with no clear D. Looked up from germline, CDR1 is SEHNR and CDR2 is FQNEAQ (reference sequence). V was shortened by 1 base and J by 9 bases, with 9 bases between the two germline ends. CDR3 length: 13 amino acids.

In its sample, this clonotype was seen many times. CDR3 protein: CSARGRTGERLIFLQPQHF. CDR3 nucleotide sequence: TGCAGTGCTAGAGGACGGACAGGGGAAAGGTTAATCTTTCTTCAGCCCCAGCATTTT. The chain employs TRBV20-1 and TRBJ1-5; 9 bases are a match to TRBD1. J lost 6 bases, V lost 1 base, and 19 bases had no gene match. The CDR3 totals 19 residues. Germline lookup yields CDR1 DFQATT and CDR2 SNEGSKA (reference sequence).

This chain joins TRBV20-1 and TRBJ2-1, with 9 bases that match TRBD2. The germline gives CDR1 DFQATT, CDR2 SNEGSKA (reference sequence). With V trimmed by 0 bases and J by 13 bases, 7 bases remained unmatched. The length of the CDR3 is 13 residues. The CDR3 loop reads CSARDPQREDQFF. The CDR3 DNA reads TGCAGTGCTAGAGATCCCCAGCGGGAGGATCAGTTCTTC.

The chain employs TRBV12-3 or TRBV12-4 and TRBJ2-5, with no clear D. This CDR3 has 14 amino acids. Between the trimmed V and J ends, which lost 6 bases and 0 bases, there was a span of 11 bases. The chain's CDR3 is CASRLNKYQETQYF. Written as DNA, the CDR3 is TGTGCCAGCAGGCTCAACAAGTACCAAGAGACCCAGTACTTC.

This clonotype has only a few counts. V gene TRBV7-2 combines with J gene TRBJ2-3; no definite D call. V was pared by 3 bases and J by 2 bases, with 15 bases between. This CDR3 contains 16 residues. CDR1 is SGHTA and CDR2 is FQGNSA in the germline V gene. The CDR3 DNA reads as TGTGCCAGCAGCTTTGGTCTAAGCAATCCCACAGATACGCAGTATTTT. Its protein is CASSFGLSNPTDTQYF.

V is TRBV11-2 and J is TRBJ1-6; maybe TRBD1 (5 bases). The CDR3 extends over 15 amino acids. Germline CDR1 SGHAT, CDR2 FQNNGV. With 2 bases removed from V and 9 bases from J, the gap between germline ends came to 14 bases. The CDR3 coding sequence is TGTGCCAGCAGCTTAAAAGTCCAGGGTGGTTCACCCCTCCACTTT. It encodes CASSLKVQGGSPLHF.

This clonotype has more than one count but fewer than ten. V is TRBV5-4 and J is TRBJ1-5; the D is unclear. Trimming stripped 2 bases from V and 3 bases from J, with 9 bases between. The CDR3 spans 14 residues. Germline V gene sequence: CDR1 SGHNT, CDR2 YYREEE (reference sequence). The CDR3 sequence: CASSFGGANQPQHF. CDR3 nucleotide sequence: TGTGCCAGCAGCTTCGGCGGAGCCAATCAGCCCCAGCATTTT.

The chain combines TRBV5-1 with TRBJ2-7, with no clear D. The V gene lost 7 bases and the J gene lost 1 base, with 15 bases spanning the gap. Germline values: CDR1 SGHRS, CDR2 YFSETQ. The CDR3 is made up of 14 amino acids. In DNA, the CDR3 is TGCGCCAGCCGGCCTCGTACAGCTTCCTACGAGCAGTACTTC. Translated: CASRPRTASYEQYF.

This clonotype was found once. The chain uses TRBV10-3 and TRBJ1-6, with D tentatively TRBD1 (5 bases). V was pared by 8 bases and J by 0 bases, with 8 bases between. Germline V gene lookup returns CDR1 ENHRY and CDR2 SYGVKD. The CDR3 runs to 14 residues. This chain's CDR3 is CAIGGNSYNSPLHF. CDR3 coding DNA: TGTGCCATCGGGGGGAACTCCTATAATTCACCCCTCCACTTT.

V gene TRBV12-3 or TRBV12-4 combines with J gene TRBJ2-2, with TRBD1 as a possible D gene (5 bases). V was pared by 3 bases and J by 9 bases, with 8 bases between. The CDR3 sequence is 12 residues long. The CDR3 here is CASSFQGWELFF. The CDR3 DNA follows: TGTGCCAGCAGTTTTCAGGGCTGGGAGCTGTTTTTT.

V and J are TRBV9 and TRBJ2-7, with a tentative D call TRBD2 (5 bases). V lost 2 bases and J lost 6, with 15 bases in between. Germline-derived CDR1 and CDR2 are SGDLS and YYNGEE. The CDR3 consists of 14 residues. CDR3 protein: CASSVNSVPTEQYF. DNA of the CDR3: TGTGCCAGCAGCGTCAATAGCGTTCCGACCGAGCAGTACTTC.

This clonotype was found a few times. The gene calls are TRBV29-1 and TRBJ2-5; 11 nucleotides align to TRBD2. The CDR3 is made up of 15 amino acids. In germline, CDR1 is SQVTM, CDR2 ANQGSEA. V trimming: 6 bases; J trimming: 3 bases; junction bases outside the gene matches: 9. The DNA for the CDR3 is TGCAGCGTCGAGACCGGGACTAGCGGCAAAGAGACCCAGTACTTC. Translation: CSVETGTSGKETQYF.

The chain couples TRBV7-8 to TRBJ2-1, with TRBD1 as a possible D gene (5 bases). The germline V gene has CDR1 SGHVS and CDR2 FQNEAQ. V was pared by 1 base and J by 7 bases, with 17 bases between. The CDR3 loop spans 16 amino acids. In nucleotides, the CDR3 is TGTGCCAGCAGCTTAGTCCCAGGGATAGTGAGAAATGAGCAGTTCTTC. Translating gives CASSLVPGIVRNEQFF.

This clonotype has more than one count but fewer than ten. The rearrangement joins TRBV12-3 or TRBV12-4 to TRBJ2-6; D unclear. Trimming took 3 bases from V and 0 from J, leaving 12 bases between them. CDR3 size: 17 residues. This CDR3 is CASSFSSGSSGANVLTF. CDR3 sequence (DNA): TGTGCCAGCAGTTTCAGTTCAGGCAGCTCTGGGGCCAACGTCCTGACTTTC.

V gene TRBV20-1 combines with J gene TRBJ2-2; D possibly corresponds to TRBD1 (5 bases). V was clipped by 4 bases and J by 0 bases, with 12 bases between them. The germline CDR1 and CDR2 sequences are DFQATT and SNEGSKA (reference sequence). This CDR3 contains 15 residues. For the CDR3, the DNA is TGCAGTGCTAACCTCAGGGCCCCGAACACCGGGGAGCTGTTTTTT. Residues: CSANLRAPNTGELFF.

This clonotype was seen only a few times. This rearrangement joins TRBV4-2 to TRBJ2-6; D assignment may be TRBD1 or TRBD2 (5 bases each). The CDR3 runs to 16 residues. Trimming removed 3 bases at V and 2 bases at J, with 11 bases between. The germline CDR1 and CDR2 sequences are LGHNA and YNFKEQ. Here the CDR3 reads CASSQSRDPGANVLTF. CDR3 bases: TGTGCCAGCAGCCAGAGCCGGGACCCTGGGGCCAACGTCCTGACTTTC.

The chain has TRBV20-1 and TRBJ2-1, with D tentatively TRBD2 (5 bases). V lost 2 bases to trimming and J lost 7 bases, with 15 bases between them. The CDR3 is made up of 14 amino acids. Germline V gene data show CDR1 as DFQATT and CDR2 as SNEGSKA (reference sequence). The chain's CDR3 is CSARREGLSNEQFF. In nucleotides, the CDR3 is TGCAGTGCTAGAAGAGAGGGTCTGAGTAATGAGCAGTTCTTC.

This clonotype was counted a few times. The chain joins TRBV20-1 to TRBJ2-3, with no clear D. The CDR3 totals 16 residues. Between the trimmed V and J ends, which lost 0 bases and 5 bases, there was a span of 18 bases. Germline V lookup: CDR1 DFQATT, CDR2 SNEGSKA (reference sequence). The CDR3 here is CSARDRVGLHKDTQYF. CDR3 nucleotides: TGCAGTGCTAGAGACCGGGTAGGCCTCCACAAAGATACGCAGTATTTT.

The chain uses TRBV10-3 and TRBJ1-3; D possibly corresponds to TRBD1 (5 bases). The V gene lost 0 bases and the J gene lost 1 base, with 10 bases spanning the gap. The length of the CDR3 is 16 residues. CDR1 and CDR2 (germline): ENHRY, SYGVKD. The CDR3 here is CAISESAGGSGNTIYF. The CDR3 nucleotides are TGTGCCATCAGTGAGTCTGCGGGGGGGTCTGGAAACACCATATATTTT.

The chain combines TRBV20-1 with TRBJ2-3, with TRBD2 matching 8 bases. CDR1 is DFQATT and CDR2 is SNEGSKA in the germline V gene (reference sequence). This CDR3 is 13 amino acids long. Trimming removed 8 bases from V and 1 base from J; junction bases left unmatched: 5. The CDR3 bases are TGCAGTTCTCGAGCGGGGGGCACAGATACGCAGTATTTT. Protein sequence: CSSRAGGTDTQYF.

This clonotype has ten or more counts. J is TRBJ2-6 and V is TRBV5-1; D remains unclear. This CDR3 spans 15 amino acids. Germline CDR1 reads SGHRS; CDR2 reads YFSETQ. V shed 0 bases and J shed 0 bases, with 4 bases lying between them. As DNA, the CDR3 is TGCGCCAGCAGCTTGGATGACTCTGGGGCCAACGTCCTGACTTTC. This sequence encodes CASSLDDSGANVLTF.

This clonotype was counted only a few times. The V gene is TRBV7-2, the J gene TRBJ2-5; D uncertain. V lost 5 bases to trimming and J lost 3 bases, with 10 bases between them. Germline lookup yields CDR1 SGHTA and CDR2 FQGNSA. This CDR3 has 13 amino acids. CDR3 bases: TGTGCCAGCAGCCCCCGGACCGAAGAGACCCAGTACTTC. Translated, it gives CASSPRTEETQYF.

Only a few counts were recorded for this clonotype. V usage is TRBV4-3 and J usage is TRBJ2-7; 8 bases are shared with TRBD2. The CDR3 covers 15 residues. Germline V lookup: CDR1 LGHNA, CDR2 YSLEER. V gave up 3 bases and J gave up 4 bases; unmatched junction bases: 8. The CDR3 is CASSQTAGVWYEQYF. The CDR3 DNA is TGCGCCAGCAGCCAGACAGCGGGAGTATGGTACGAGCAGTACTTC.

CDR3 protein: CASSQDWYPSSYNEQFF. CDR3 in DNA: TGCGCCAGCAGCCAAGATTGGTATCCGAGCTCCTACAATGAGCAGTTCTTC. V gene TRBV4-3 combines with J gene TRBJ2-1; the D is unclear. From germline, CDR1 is LGHNA and CDR2 YSLEER. This CDR3 has 17 residues. Between the trimmed V and J ends, which lost 0 bases and 0 bases, there was a span of 12 bases.

This clonotype was counted between two and nine times. The chain links TRBV5-1 to TRBJ1-1; possibly TRBD1 for D (5 bases). CDR1 is SGHRS, CDR2 YFSETQ, per germline. This CDR3 has 15 residues. With 0 bases removed from V and 4 bases from J, the gap between germline ends came to 13 bases. For the CDR3, the DNA is TGCGCCAGCAGCTTGGGAGGGGCTCGGGGCACTGAAGCTTTCTTT. Translation gives CASSLGGARGTEAFF. The full variable domain, in which reference TRBV5-1 and TRBJ1-1 provide the parts outside the CDR3, is KAGVTQTPRYLIKTRGQQVTLSCSPISGHRSVSWYQQTPGQGLQFLFEYFSETQRNKGNFPGRFSGRQFSNSRSEMNVSTLELGDSALYLCASSLGGARGTEAFFGQGTRLTVV.